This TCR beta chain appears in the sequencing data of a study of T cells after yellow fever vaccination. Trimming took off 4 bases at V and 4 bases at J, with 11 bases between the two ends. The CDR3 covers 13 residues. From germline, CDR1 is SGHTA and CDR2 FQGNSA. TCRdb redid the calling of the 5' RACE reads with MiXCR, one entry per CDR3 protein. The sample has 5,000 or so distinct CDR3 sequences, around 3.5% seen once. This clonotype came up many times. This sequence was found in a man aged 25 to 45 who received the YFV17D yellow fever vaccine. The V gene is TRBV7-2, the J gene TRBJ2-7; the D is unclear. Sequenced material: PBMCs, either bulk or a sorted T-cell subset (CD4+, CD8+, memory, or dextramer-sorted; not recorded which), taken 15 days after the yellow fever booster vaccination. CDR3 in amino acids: CASSSNPVYEQYF. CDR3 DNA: TGTGCCAGCAGCTCAAACCCGGTTTACGAGCAGTACTTC.